This T cell receptor (beta chain) was retrieved from a study of blood T cells in healthy people across ages. A second 7 to 11 cycle PCR used barcoded and J-beta primers. All samples gave at least 2.5 million CDR3-containing paired-end reads. From the 5' RACE reads, TCRdb called clonotypes with MiXCR, one entry per CDR3 protein. Here the sample spans 500,000 to 700,000 distinct CDR3 sequences, around 31% being singletons. There are 13 residues in the CDR3. The germline V and J ends were trimmed by 4 bases and 2 bases, with 8 bases remaining between them. The germline CDR1 and CDR2 sequences are LNHDA and SQIVND (reference sequence).

The gene calls are TRBV19 and TRBJ2-5; D ambiguous. The origin of this receptor is a woman of 80 years or more in good health. The sequenced material came from blood. CDR3 DNA sequence: TGTGCCAGTAGTAAAGGACCGCAAGAGACCCAGTACTTC. The encoded protein is CASSKGPQETQYF.